The 7 T cell receptor beta chains given below trace back to one sample, sequenced in a study of T cell clones after liver transplantation. The table came from immunoSEQ multiplex PCR; TCRdb's copy has only in-frame clones and leaves some out. The sample lists around 51,000 clones; approximately 87% were seen once. The source was CD8+ T cells from blood, collected 12 months after liver transplant. The receptors here all came from a human patient who received a liver transplant. These T cells may partly come from the graft donor.

Comments on this clone: This sample also contains other DNA sequences that code for the same CDR3. The rearrangement uses TRBV28 and TRBJ2-3; no definite D call. Looked up from germline, CDR1 is MDHEN and CDR2 is SYDVKM. The CDR3 spans 13 residues. Trimming pared 3 bases from V and 0 bases from J, leaving 4 bases between. DNA for the CDR3: TGTGCCAGCAGTTTGCTTAGCACAGATACGCAGTATTTT. Its translation is CASSLLSTDTQYF.

J is TRBJ1-2 and V is TRBV7-6; D uncertain. CDR1 is SGHVS, CDR2 FNYEAQ, per germline. Trimming removed 5 bases at V and 4 bases at J, with 14 bases between. There are 14 residues in the CDR3. DNA for the CDR3: TGTGCCAGCAGCCCCTATGGGGAAGGCTATGGCTACACCTTC. Protein product: CASSPYGEGYGYTF.

The chain joins TRBV13 to TRBJ2-7; D is uncertain. Trimming took off 5 bases at V and 2 bases at J, with 13 bases between the two ends. The germline gives CDR1 PRHDT, CDR2 FYEKMQ (reference sequence). CDR3 length: 14 amino acids. CDR3 in amino acids: CASSPFMATYEQYF. The CDR3 DNA sequence: TGTGCCAGCAGCCCCTTCATGGCCACCTACGAGCAGTACTTC.

The CDR3: CASRSTGELFF. As DNA, the CDR3 is TGTGCCAGCAGAAGCACCGGGGAGCTGTTTTTT. This rearrangement joins TRBV27 to TRBJ2-2; D remains ambiguous. In germline, CDR1 is MNHEY, CDR2 SMNVEV (reference sequence). The CDR3 length is 11 residues. Trimming took off 6 bases at V and 4 bases at J, with 3 bases between the two ends.

This clone came up once. The V and J genes are TRBV7-9 and TRBJ2-3; 7 bases fit TRBD2. V was clipped by 5 bases and J by 3 bases; unmatched bases: 11. From germline, CDR1 is SEHNR and CDR2 FQNEAQ (reference sequence). The CDR3 loop spans 16 amino acids. The CDR3 DNA reads as TGTGCCAGCAGCACCGCTTGGGCGGGAGTGACAGATACGCAGTATTTT. This codes for CASSTAWAGVTDTQYF.

The chain joins TRBV27 to TRBJ2-3; D may be TRBD2 (6 bases). The germline CDR1 and CDR2 sequences are MNHEY and SMNVEV (reference sequence). Deletions cut 6 bases from V and 0 bases from J, with 16 bases between. This CDR3 contains 16 residues. The CDR3 sequence is CASSRPGGSSTDTQYF. In nucleotides, the CDR3 is TGTGCCAGCAGCCGACCCGGGGGAAGTAGCACAGATACGCAGTATTTT.

The genes are TRBV30 and TRBJ2-7; 12 nucleotides agree with TRBD2. Germline values: CDR1 GTSNPN, CDR2 SVGIG (reference sequence). V shed 7 bases, J shed 2 bases, and the junction held 3 bases outside the gene matches. There are 13 residues in the CDR3. Here the CDR3 reads CALTSGSTYEQYF. In DNA, the CDR3 is TGTGCCTTGACTAGCGGGAGTACCTACGAGCAGTACTTC.